The clone carrying this T cell receptor beta chain was recorded a few times. This CDR3 contains 17 residues. Germline loops: CDR1 SGHRS, CDR2 YFSETQ. The trim removed 0 bases at V and 3 bases at J, leaving 5 bases unmatched. Original processing notes: Counts of nucleated cells, estimated from reference gene primer amplification, were obtained. TCRdb's copy holds only in-frame clones and misses some; the assay was immunoSEQ multiplex PCR. The DNA was the basis for D and trimming; V, J and clone size are from that table. This table has roughly 260,000 clones, approximately 85% appearing once. This sample stems from a study of blood T cell repertoires in COVID-19. On the study more broadly: The cDNA or gDNA used as material had been derived from T cells, B-cell-depleted T cells, or PBMCs.

The sample taken for sequencing was PBMCs or T cells enriched from blood (not recorded which). The receptor comes from a woman aged 50 to 60 who had recovered from COVID-19. The V gene is TRBV5-1, the J gene TRBJ2-1, with 11 bases identical to TRBD2. The CDR3 protein is CASSLVGSGRDYNEQFF. Written as DNA, the CDR3 is TGCGCCAGCAGCTTGGTAGGTAGCGGGAGGGACTACAATGAGCAGTTCTTC.